One sample yielded the 32 T cell receptor beta chains listed below, sequenced in a study of cytomegalovirus exposure and HLA in healthy donors. Vbeta (60) and Jbeta (13) primers were used in the PCR. Sequenced by immunoSEQ multiplex PCR; TCRdb stores in-frame clones only, minus some. The repertoire holds around 99,000 clones, 65% to 85% seen once, with about 2.3% in the top ten. The sample was PBMCs. These receptor sequences come from a man aged 25 to 45 in good health and CMV-seronegative.

The rearrangement uses TRBV11-3 and TRBJ1-4; no definite D call. The V and J ends lost 6 bases and 4 bases respectively, with 9 bases between them. This CDR3 has 13 residues. The germline gives CDR1 SGHNT, CDR2 YENEEA. The CDR3 DNA sequence: TGTGCCAGCAGACGAGAAGATAATGAAAAACTGTTTTTT. This sequence encodes CASRREDNEKLFF.

For the CDR3, the DNA is TGTGCCAGCAGATCCTTCGGGACTCCAGAGACCCAGTACTTC. Amino acid sequence: CASRSFGTPETQYF. The V call is TRBV27, the J call TRBJ2-5; a weak D match, TRBD2 (6 bases). The V end lost 6 bases, the J end lost 4 bases, and 15 bases lay between the germline ends. CDR1 is MNHEY and CDR2 is SMNVEV in the germline V gene (reference sequence). The CDR3 is 14 amino acids.

The chain joins TRBV28 to TRBJ2-1; 11 positions match TRBD2. The CDR3 totals 16 residues. The V and J ends lost 5 bases and 8 bases, in that order; junction bases with no gene match: 11. The V gene's germline CDR1 is MDHEN and CDR2 SYDVKM. DNA of the CDR3: TGTGCCAGCAGTCCCCCGACTAGCGGGACCCTCTATGAGCAGTTCTTC. This sequence encodes CASSPPTSGTLYEQFF.

This sequence joins TRBV15 and TRBJ2-2; tentatively, D is TRBD1 (5 bases). V was shortened by 3 bases and J by 1 base, with 9 bases between the two germline ends. This CDR3 has 15 residues. CDR1 and CDR2 from the germline V gene are LNHNV and YYDKDF (reference sequence). The CDR3 loop reads CATSSRTGNTGELFF. In DNA, the CDR3 is TGTGCCACCAGCAGCCGCACAGGGAACACCGGGGAGCTGTTTTTT. Full variable domain (outside the CDR3, taken from reference TRBV15 and TRBJ2-2): DAMVIQNPRYQVTQFGKPVTLSCSQTLNHNVMYWYQQKSSQAPKLLFHYYDKDFNNEADTPDNFQSRRPNTSFCFLDIRSPGLGDTAMYLCATSSRTGNTGELFFGEGSRLTVL.

The chain employs TRBV11-2 and TRBJ2-2, with 8 nucleotides matching TRBD1. V was clipped by 5 bases and J by 1 base; unmatched bases: 3. This CDR3 contains 15 residues. Per the germline V gene, CDR1 is SGHAT and CDR2 is FQNNGV. The CDR3 is CASSLDRVNTGELFF. The CDR3 nucleotides are TGTGCCAGCAGCCTGGACAGGGTGAACACCGGGGAGCTGTTTTTT.

The chain employs TRBV5-1 and TRBJ2-7, with 9 nucleotides matching TRBD1. CDR1 SGHRS and CDR2 YFSETQ come from the germline V gene. With V trimmed by 0 bases and J by 2 bases, 3 bases remained unmatched. The CDR3 contains 15 residues. The DNA of the CDR3 is TGCGCCAGCAGCTTGGGGGGACAGGGTCCCTACGAGCAGTACTTC. Translation: CASSLGGQGPYEQYF.

The chain links TRBV27 to TRBJ2-7, with 7 bases aligning to TRBD1. The V segment lost 4 bases and the J segment 5 bases; nucleotides outside the gene matches: 5. CDR3 length equals 13 residues. Germline CDR1 and CDR2: MNHEY and SMNVEV (reference sequence). The CDR3 loop reads CASSSFDRDEQYF. The CDR3 DNA is TGTGCCAGCAGTTCCTTCGACAGGGACGAGCAGTACTTC.

This clone was found a few times. V usage is TRBV9 and J usage is TRBJ1-3, with unresolved D. Germline CDR1 is SGDLS and CDR2 is YYNGEE. The CDR3 sequence is 15 residues long. Trimming left V 4 bases short and J 0 bases short, with 11 bases between. CDR3 sequence: CASSTMTGSGNTIYF. CDR3 bases: TGTGCCAGCAGCACGATGACGGGCTCTGGAAACACCATATATTTT.

This clone appeared a few times. The chain carries TRBV6-1 and TRBJ2-1, with 9 positions matching TRBD1. Germline V gives CDR1 MNHNS, CDR2 SASEGT. The CDR3 spans 15 residues. V was clipped by 1 base and J by 6 bases; unmatched bases: 4. This chain's CDR3 is CASSEVIQGANEQFF. The CDR3 nucleotides read TGTGCCAGCAGTGAAGTGATACAGGGGGCCAATGAGCAGTTCTTC.

The rearrangement joins TRBV6-5 to TRBJ2-7, with TRBD2 identical over 8 bases. CDR1 and CDR2 from the germline V gene are MNHEY and SVGAGI. Losses at the gene ends were 5 bases for V and 5 bases for J; bases not matched to a gene: 8. The CDR3 is 14 residues long. CDR3 sequence reads: CASSPGLVRHEQYF. CDR3 in DNA: TGTGCCAGCAGTCCGGGACTAGTGCGACACGAGCAGTACTTC.

The genes are TRBV9 and TRBJ1-1, with D possibly matching TRBD1 (5 bases). The germline CDR1 and CDR2 sequences are SGDLS and YYNGEE. The CDR3 spans 15 residues. V shed 4 bases and J shed 4 bases, with 17 bases lying between them. The CDR3 reads CASSLGVGEVTEAFF. CDR3 nucleotides: TGTGCCAGCAGCTTAGGCGTAGGGGAGGTCACTGAAGCTTTCTTT. The full variable domain, completed using reference TRBV9 and TRBJ1-1, is DSGVTQTPKHLITATGQRVTLRCSPRSGDLSVYWYQQSLDQGLQFLIQYYNGEERAKGNILERFSAQQFPDLHSELNLSSLELGDSALYFCASSLGVGEVTEAFFGQGTRLTVV.

The sample holds one count of this clone. This chain's CDR3 is CASTDRGGLYQPQHF. The CDR3 nucleotides read TGTGCCAGTACCGACAGGGGGGGGCTATATCAGCCCCAGCATTTT. V is TRBV19 and J is TRBJ1-5; 9 bases fit TRBD1. Germline trimming cut 7 bases from V and 5 bases from J; bases unmatched to any gene: 9. The CDR3 extends over 15 amino acids. CDR1 is LNHDA and CDR2 is SQIVND in the germline V gene (reference sequence).

The rearrangement uses TRBV10-2 and TRBJ2-5, with 9 nucleotides matching TRBD2. The J segment lost 2 bases and the V segment lost 7 bases, leaving 8 bases of the junction unmatched. The CDR3 totals 15 residues. Germline CDR1 is WSHSY and CDR2 is SAAADI. DNA for the CDR3: TGCGCCAGCACCCCCGGCAGCGGGGGGCAAGAGACCCAGTACTTC. Encoded protein: CASTPGSGGQETQYF.

This clone was seen a few times. The chain uses TRBV28 and TRBJ1-2, with 7 bases fitting TRBD1. V dropped 6 bases and J dropped 7; count of bases not matched to a gene: 8. Per germline, CDR1 MDHEN and CDR2 SYDVKM. The CDR3 runs 13 residues. The CDR3, as DNA: TGTGCCAGCAGGTACCCAGGGGGAGGTGGCTACACCTTC. Translated: CASRYPGGGGYTF.

CDR3 DNA sequence: TGTGCCATCTTGGGGGAGGGTAGCACAGATACGCAGTATTTT. It is translated as CAILGEGSTDTQYF. The genes are TRBV10-3 and TRBJ2-3; TRBD2 matches 7 bases. This CDR3 is 14 amino acids long. Germline V lookup: CDR1 ENHRY, CDR2 SYGVKD. Trimming removed 8 bases from V and 0 bases from J; junction bases left unmatched: 5.

The rearrangement joins TRBV30 to TRBJ1-1; D perhaps matches TRBD1 (5 bases). This CDR3 is built from 14 residues. V lost 0 bases and J 4 bases, leaving 12 bases between the germline ends. CDR1 is GTSNPN and CDR2 is SVGIG in the germline V gene (reference sequence). CDR3 in amino acids: CAWSVQGGTTEAFF. In DNA form, the CDR3 reads TGTGCCTGGAGTGTCCAGGGTGGTACCACTGAAGCTTTCTTT.

This clone was seen a single time. This chain links TRBV9 with TRBJ2-1, with D possibly TRBD2 on 5 matching bases. Trimming removed 4 bases at V and 7 bases at J, with 6 bases between. The germline gives CDR1 SGDLS, CDR2 YYNGEE. CDR3 length: 11 amino acids. The CDR3: CASSPGNEQFF. As DNA, the CDR3 is TGTGCCAGCAGCCCGGGGAATGAGCAGTTCTTC.

This chain uses TRBV6-5 with TRBJ1-4, with a tentative D call TRBD1 (5 bases). The CDR3 totals 14 residues. Germline CDR1 is MNHEY and CDR2 is SVGAGI. Deletions cut 5 bases from V and 8 bases from J, with 15 bases between. Written as DNA, the CDR3 is TGTGCCAGCAGTGGGGGACTCCTGGGGGAAAAACTGTTTTTT. Translating gives CASSGGLLGEKLFF.

The chain couples TRBV4-2 to TRBJ2-7; 8 positions agree with TRBD2. Germline V gene data show CDR1 as LGHNA and CDR2 as YNFKEQ. J was trimmed by 0 bases and V by 3 bases; bases with no gene match: 4. This CDR3 is built from 15 residues. The CDR3 reads CASSQTSGSSYEQYF. The CDR3 DNA is TGTGCCAGCAGCCAGACCAGCGGGAGCTCCTACGAGCAGTACTTC.

J is TRBJ1-6 and V is TRBV6-5; no clear D. V lost 3 bases and J lost 7, with 7 bases in between. Germline lookup yields CDR1 MNHEY and CDR2 SVGAGI. CDR3 length: 13 amino acids. The DNA for the CDR3 is TGTGCCAGCAGTTATTATTCGAATTCACCCCTCCACTTT. Amino acid sequence: CASSYYSNSPLHF.

The J gene is TRBJ2-7, the V gene TRBV11-2; 9 nucleotides match TRBD2. CDR1 and CDR2 (germline): SGHAT, FQNNGV. This CDR3 spans 18 amino acids. The junction had 17 bases not matched to a gene; V was cut back by 5 bases and J by 3 bases. In DNA, the CDR3 is TGTGCCAGCAGCCCGCAGGATTCTAGCGGGGACAAGGTCTACGAGCAGTACTTC. Translating gives CASSPQDSSGDKVYEQYF.

The J gene is TRBJ2-7, the V gene TRBV10-3, with 7 bases identical to TRBD1. Trimming at V came to 2 bases and at J to 3 bases, leaving 7 bases not matched to a gene. Germline CDR1 reads ENHRY; CDR2 reads SYGVKD. The CDR3 runs to 15 residues. The DNA for the CDR3 is TGTGCCATCAGTGAGGGAGGACAGGTGGTCTACGAGCAGTACTTC. Encoded protein: CAISEGGQVVYEQYF.

The rearrangement links TRBV2 to TRBJ2-3, with a tentative D call TRBD1 (6 bases). Germline CDR1 and CDR2: SNHLY and FYNNEI. Between the trimmed V and J ends, which lost 3 bases and 3 bases, there was a span of 16 bases. This CDR3 is built from 16 residues. The CDR3 DNA follows: TGTGCCAGCAGTGATTTCAGGGGCGGCGATACAGATACGCAGTATTTT. Its translation: CASSDFRGGDTDTQYF.

The chain couples TRBV18 to TRBJ2-3, with D possibly matching TRBD1 (5 bases). The CDR3 is 15 amino acids. V lost 1 base and J 2 bases, leaving 10 bases between the germline ends. CDR1 is KGHSH and CDR2 is LQKENI in the germline V gene. CDR3 in amino acids: CASSPLTGATDTQYF. The CDR3 bases are TGTGCCAGCTCACCACTTACAGGAGCCACAGATACGCAGTATTTT.

V is TRBV11-2 and J is TRBJ1-1; 7 bases match TRBD1. CDR1 is SGHAT, CDR2 FQNNGV, per germline. The V and J ends lost 0 bases and 11 bases, in that order; junction bases with no gene match: 9. CDR3 length: 14 residues. The CDR3 DNA sequence: TGTGCCAGCAGCTTAGATCAGATGAAGGGGGCGGCTTTCTTT. Translating it yields CASSLDQMKGAAFF.

This chain links TRBV28 with TRBJ2-7; D remains unclear. The V and J ends lost 2 bases and 7 bases respectively, with 6 bases between them. The CDR3 is made up of 11 amino acids. The V gene's germline CDR1 is MDHEN and CDR2 SYDVKM. The CDR3 nucleotides are TGTGCCAGCAGTTTACAAAAAGAGCAGTACTTC. Translated: CASSLQKEQYF.

V is TRBV9 and J is TRBJ2-7; 11 bases map to TRBD1. The CDR3 has 15 residues. With 4 bases clipped from V and 2 bases from J, the junction kept 5 bases outside the gene matches. From germline, CDR1 is SGDLS and CDR2 YYNGEE. CDR3 DNA sequence: TGTGCCAGCAGCCCCCGGACAGGGGGCGCCTACGAGCAGTACTTC. Translated: CASSPRTGGAYEQYF.

The V call is TRBV18, the J call TRBJ1-4; 9 bases agree with TRBD1. The germline V gene encodes CDR1 KGHSH and CDR2 LQKENI. V was pared by 3 bases and J by 8 bases, with 7 bases of the junction left unmatched. The CDR3 consists of 15 residues. Written as DNA, the CDR3 is TGTGCCAGCTCACCCCAGACAGGGGGAAAGGAAAAACTGTTTTTT. It encodes CASSPQTGGKEKLFF. Based on the CDR3 plus reference TRBV18 and TRBJ1-4, the full variable domain is NAGVMQNPRHLVRRRGQEARLRCSPMKGHSHVYWYRQLPEEGLKFMVYLQKENIIDESGMPKERFSAEFPKEGPSILRIQQVVRGDSAAYFCASSPQTGGKEKLFFGSGTQLSVL.

The chain recombines TRBV4-1 with TRBJ2-5; D might be TRBD2 (6 bases). CDR3 length: 14 amino acids. The V gene's germline CDR1 is MGHRA and CDR2 YSYEKL. V was pared by 1 base and J by 4 bases, with 10 bases between. The CDR3 nucleotides read TGCGCCAGCAGCCAAGGGACTACACTAGAGACCCAGTACTTC. Translated: CASSQGTTLETQYF.

The rearrangement links TRBV7-9 to TRBJ2-2; D perhaps matches TRBD2 (6 bases). V lost 1 base and J 1 base, leaving 16 bases between the germline ends. CDR1 SEHNR and CDR2 FQNEAQ come from the germline V gene (reference sequence). This CDR3 is built from 18 residues. This CDR3 is CASSLGETSNVNTGELFF. As DNA, the CDR3 is TGTGCCAGCAGCTTAGGGGAAACTAGCAATGTGAACACCGGGGAGCTGTTTTTT.

J is TRBJ2-2 and V is TRBV6-4, with a possible D match to TRBD2 (5 bases). The V end was cut by 6 bases, the J end by 3 bases, with 11 bases between. The germline V gene has CDR1 MRHNA and CDR2 SNTAGT. The CDR3 length is 14 residues. CDR3 nucleotides: TGTGCCAGCAGCGAGGCGGAGGACACCGGGGAGCTGTTTTTT. Translation gives CASSEAEDTGELFF.

The V gene is TRBV5-1, the J gene TRBJ2-5; TRBD2 matches at 8 bases. The CDR3 is made up of 16 amino acids. Losses at the gene ends were 6 bases for V and 0 bases for J; bases not matched to a gene: 10. The germline V gene encodes CDR1 SGHRS and CDR2 YFSETQ. The CDR3 DNA sequence: TGCGCCAGCAACCGAGCGGCTAGCGGGTACCAAGAGACCCAGTACTTC. Translation: CASNRAASGYQETQYF.